This T cell receptor beta chain was observed in a study of shared clonotypes between healthy human individuals (TCRdb year 2020). Regarding the complete study: The cohort comprised a couple of women and a few men aged 18 to 49 years. Per donor, three plates each were used for CD4 naive and CD4 memory, two for CD8 naive, and one for CD8 memory. To increase sequencing depth and limit assay-specific biases, different laboratories used diverse techniques to prepare libraries and sequence TCR repertoires. Per donor, leukapheresis produced somewhere between about 0.9 and 10 billion PBMCs. Blood TCR repertoires of about five healthy adults were deeply sequenced to estimate repertoire size and the extent of clonotype sharing between individuals. Results and caveats for the whole study, not just this receptor: Pairwise subsampling led to the expectation that sequencing depth would affect the degree of clonotype sharing among donors. Higher generation probabilities were observed for clonotypes shared by all four sorted-subset donors than for non-shared clonotypes. Even with the large sequencing depth, rarefaction of the sorted-subset datasets indicated that sequencing was incomplete. About 5% of naive CD4, 3.5% of naive CD8, roughly 2.4% of memory CD4, and over 0.35% of memory CD8 clonotypes were shared across a few donors. Because the study included only a small number of donors, the genetic and exposure-history diversity represented was limited. Sampling was restricted to blood, and TCR repertoires in tissue are likely to differ from TCR repertoires in blood. Estimated clonotype richness was generally larger for naive than for memory subsets.

Using the deep immunoSEQ assay, multiplex PCR amplified TCR CDR3 regions from genomic DNA. Genomic DNA extracted from each cell subset was distributed evenly over all wells of several immunoSEQ 96-well plates, and each plate served as one replicate. For sorted subsets, approximately 210 ng genomic DNA, equal to about 30,000 T cell genomes, was loaded into each replicate PCR. The purified libraries were quantified using a Qubit 3.0 fluorometer, sized with a Bioanalyzer 2100, and then quantified again using the KAPA Library Quantification kit. Every immunoSEQ 96-well plate was sequenced on a dedicated single-read 150-cycle Illumina NextSeq 550 flow cell. Processing in the source paper ran as follows. The immunoSEQ output contained only junctional sequences without quality scores, so filtering could not match that applied to full-length reads. Sequences were annotated with PyIR, a Python wrapper for IgBLAST v1.9, using IMGT germline references to assign V/J genes and CDR3. Reads were filtered out if the reads had weak V/J assignments (E-value above 1e-6), no CDR3, stop codons, out-of-frame junctions, or ambiguous translated residues. V3J clonotypes were defined by identical inferred V gene, J gene, and CDR3 amino acid sequence. The percentage overlap between two repertoires was calculated by dividing the number of shared unique clonotypes by the size of the smaller repertoire. Three approaches were used to assess repertoire richness: RTK rarefaction, the Chao1 estimator, and Recon v2.1 estimates of unobserved clonotypes. Generation probabilities were computed with OLGA for all TCRbeta clonotypes obtained by the gDNA method from a few donors. The source is immuneACCESS, and TCRdb retained only in-frame sequences with V and J called. Part of the clones is not carried over; for the studies checked, unresolved V genes explain less than half of this, and the remainder is unexplained. V and J calls and clone size come straight from that table; D and trimming were deduced from the DNA. This sample gives 2 million to 2.5 million clones in total; just under 95% of them show up just once. The ten largest clones capture around 0.38% of the sample.

The donors were healthy, HIV-negative adults who had no recently reported acute infections or vaccinations. Only Caucasian adults living in Nashville, Tennessee, USA were represented among the donors. CD4+ T cells were enriched by magnetic negative selection; naive cells were then positively selected on CD45RA, and the negative fraction formed the memory subset. Blood was obtained by leukapheresis, after which PBMCs were separated by Ficoll-Histopaque density gradient centrifugation and cryopreserved in liquid nitrogen vapor phase. Analytical flow cytometry was used to check the purity and quantity of each magnetically sorted T cell population. Genomic DNA was isolated from every sorted fraction and measured by UV absorbance on a Nanodrop 2000c. The cysteine opens and the phenylalanine closes a CDR3 of 11 amino acids. Of the read, only the CDR3 DNA is kept; its 33 bases are in frame from base 1. In the germline V gene (reference sequence), CDR1 corresponds to SEHNR and CDR2 to FQNEAQ. V drops 5 bases and J drops 7 bases, leaving 6 bases in between.

Points on this clone: This receptor's antigen is unknown. Base qualities are missing; no much larger clone stands one base away. Other DNA sequences in this sample translate to the same CDR3.

The TCR comes from a man aged 18-30 years in good health. Some clones in this sample may be carry-over from other donors' samples. Specimen: naive CD4+ T cells from PBMCs. This sample's cell subset or site label indicates: CD45RA+ positively selected. The rearranged segments are TRBV7-9 and TRBJ2-1; the D gene is unclear. The CDR3 reads as follows: CASSPRNEQFF. In nucleotide form, the sequence is TGTGCCAGCAGCCCCCGGAATGAGCAGTTCTTC.